This entry lists 8 T cell receptor beta chains sequenced from one sample in a study of regulatory T cells in long-lasting Graves disease. The TCR beta library used iRepertoire HTBI primers with Arm-PCR amplification of CDR3. One entry per CDR3 protein, called by TCRdb with MiXCR from the multiplex PCR reads. Of 420,000 or so distinct CDR3 sequences listed, approximately 16% are singletons. The time point: newly diagnosed GD, antithyroid drugs for less than 3 months. There was RNA extracted from PBMCs, and the TCR library was made from it. This sample was also put to use in a study of T cells in Graves' hyperthyroidism and ophthalmopathy.

Sequenced here: peripheral blood mononuclear cells (PBMCs), sampled at new diagnosis, from a patient treated with antithyroid drugs. The receptor source for this set is a young woman with Graves disease.

This clonotype has only a few counts. This sequence joins TRBV19 and TRBJ1-5; 8 bases are a match to TRBD1. Germline loops: CDR1 LNHDA, CDR2 SQIVND (reference sequence). The CDR3 runs to 15 residues. After removal of 5 bases from V and 2 bases from J, the junction contained 5 bases not matched to a gene. In nucleotides, the CDR3 is TGTGCCAGTAGTTTCTACAGGGGGGGCAATCAGCCCCAGCATTTT. Its protein product is CASSFYRGGNQPQHF.

V usage is TRBV5-6 and J usage is TRBJ1-4, with D perhaps matching TRBD1 (5 bases). The CDR3 extends over 15 amino acids. V was shortened by 0 bases and J by 3 bases, with 9 bases between the two germline ends. The germline V gene encodes CDR1 SGHDT and CDR2 YYEEEE. CDR3 sequence: CASSLEGHANEKLFF. For the CDR3, the DNA is TGTGCCAGCAGCTTGGAGGGGCATGCTAATGAAAAACTGTTTTTT.

This clonotype has a handful of counts. The CDR3 nucleotides read TGTGCCAGCAGTGAAGGGGACAGGGGTTTCTACAATGAGCAGTTCTTC. Its translation is CASSEGDRGFYNEQFF. This chain connects TRBV6-1 to TRBJ2-1, with 10 bases that match TRBD1. Trimming cost V 1 base and J 3 bases; bases outside gene matches: 3. The CDR3 is 16 residues long. Germline CDR1 is MNHNS and CDR2 is SASEGT.

The chain links TRBV10-3 to TRBJ2-7; D perhaps matches TRBD1 (5 bases). Looked up from germline, CDR1 is ENHRY and CDR2 is SYGVKD. Trimming took off 4 bases at V and 6 bases at J, with 7 bases between the two ends. The CDR3 is made up of 11 amino acids. CDR3 region: CAISGGAEQYF. The CDR3 DNA sequence: TGTGCCATCAGTGGTGGGGCCGAGCAGTACTTC.

The rearrangement uses TRBV12-3 or TRBV12-4 and TRBJ1-2; D call uncertain. Trimming left V 7 bases short and J 4 bases short, with 16 bases between. The CDR3 runs 14 residues. The CDR3 sequence: CASTPAGMSYGYTF. CDR3 in DNA: TGTGCCAGCACCCCGGCGGGAATGTCCTATGGCTACACCTTC.

This clonotype appeared many times. The chain links TRBV20-1 to TRBJ2-7; D gene unclear. The CDR3 length is 11 residues. Germline V gene data show CDR1 as DFQATT and CDR2 as SNEGSKA (reference sequence). V lost 3 bases, J lost 4 bases, and 7 bases lay in between. The CDR3 DNA follows: TGCAGTGCTAGTCTCGGGTACGAGCAGTACTTC. It is translated as CSASLGYEQYF.

As concerns this clonotype: A much more abundant neighbour one base away suggests this may be a read error. The chain carries TRBV6-1 and TRBJ1-1; D gene uncertain. Germline lookup yields CDR1 MNHNS and CDR2 SASEGT. Between the trimmed V and J ends, which lost 7 bases and 1 base, there was a span of 4 bases. The CDR3 contains 11 residues. CDR3: CASKRNTEAFF. CDR3 DNA sequence: TGTGCCAGCAAGAGGAACACTGAAGCTTTCTTT.

In its sample, this clonotype was seen many times. The junction does not match germline at one end; this may be a read error. The rearrangement joins TRBV7-7 to TRBJ2-1, with D perhaps given as TRBD1 or TRBD2 (5 bases each). In germline, CDR1 is SSHAT, CDR2 FNYEAQ (reference sequence). The CDR3 runs to 14 residues. The CDR3 region is CASSSGTFDNEQFF. The CDR3 DNA reads as TGTGCTAGCAGCTCCGGGACCTTTGACAATGAGCAGTTCTTC.